One and the same sample provided the 20 T cell receptor beta chains below, sequenced in a study of neoadjuvant anti-PD-1 for oral cavity cancer. Assay: immunoSEQ multiplex PCR; the TCRdb copy retains only in-frame clones and omits some. This table has under 85,000 clones, about 80% appearing once. This specimen was PBMCs, taken before nivolumab (anti-PD-1) treatment. Every receptor here comes from a person between 40 and 85 years old with oral cavity squamous cell carcinoma.

J is TRBJ2-1 and V is TRBV5-1, with D perhaps TRBD2 (6 bases). This CDR3 has 16 amino acids. The germline V and J ends were trimmed by 0 bases and 7 bases, with 17 bases remaining between them. Germline V gene data show CDR1 as SGHRS and CDR2 as YFSETQ. The CDR3 nucleotides read TGCGCCAGCAGCTTGGGGGGCGGGAAGGCTCAGAATGAGCAGTTCTTC. This sequence encodes CASSLGGGKAQNEQFF.

The chain has TRBV11-1 and TRBJ2-3, with 9 nucleotides matching TRBD1. This CDR3 has 14 residues. V was clipped by 8 bases and J by 4 bases; unmatched bases: 7. Looked up from germline, CDR1 is SGHAT and CDR2 is FQDESV (reference sequence). CDR3 amino acids: CASAGQGSPDTQYF. The CDR3 nucleotides read TGTGCCAGCGCTGGACAGGGGAGCCCAGATACGCAGTATTTT.

The gene calls are TRBV7-8 and TRBJ2-4, with 7 bases matching TRBD2. The CDR3 is made up of 16 amino acids. Germline CDR1 reads SGHVS; CDR2 reads FQNEAQ. Germline trimming cut 3 bases from V and 1 base from J; bases unmatched to any gene: 6. The CDR3: CASSFRGGPAKNIQYF. CDR3 nucleotides: TGTGCCAGCAGCTTCCGGGGAGGGCCTGCCAAAAACATTCAGTACTTC.

This chain links TRBV5-8 with TRBJ2-7; TRBD1 aligns across 7 bases. Trimming cost V 3 bases and J 1 base; bases outside gene matches: 4. The germline CDR1 and CDR2 sequences are SGHTS and YDEGEE. There are 14 residues in the CDR3. In DNA form, the CDR3 reads TGTGCCAGCAGCTGGGGGACAGATTCCTACGAGCAGTACTTC. This translates into CASSWGTDSYEQYF.

J is TRBJ2-5 and V is TRBV7-9, with D perhaps TRBD2 (6 bases). This CDR3 region has 11 residues. The V end lost 6 bases, the J end lost 5 bases, and 7 bases lay between the germline ends. The germline gives CDR1 SEHNR, CDR2 FQNEAQ (reference sequence). The CDR3, as DNA: TGTGCCAGCAGAGGAGGGGAGACCCAGTACTTC. Translating gives CASRGGETQYF.

CDR3 sequence (DNA): TGTGCCAGCAGTGACCCAGCGGGAGAAGGCACAGATACGCAGTATTTT. This translates into CASSDPAGEGTDTQYF. The rearrangement joins TRBV2 to TRBJ2-3, with TRBD2 identical over 8 bases. This CDR3 has 16 amino acids. In germline, CDR1 is SNHLY, CDR2 FYNNEI. V lost 3 bases and J lost 1; bases outside the gene matches: 6. Filled out from reference TRBV2 and TRBJ2-3, the complete variable domain reads EPEVTQTPSHQVTQMGQEVILRCVPISNHLYFYWYRQILGQKVEFLVSFYNNEISEKSEIFDDQFSVERPDGSNFTLKIRSTKLEDSAMYFCASSDPAGEGTDTQYFGPGTRLTVL.

This sequence joins TRBV4-1 and TRBJ1-5; possible D gene TRBD1, 6 bases. The V gene's germline CDR1 is MGHRA and CDR2 YSYEKL. V lost 4 bases to trimming and J lost 7 bases, with 11 bases between them. This CDR3 has 13 amino acids. CDR3 sequence (DNA): TGCGCCAGCAGCCTCACAGGGAACCAGCCCCAGCATTTT. Its protein is CASSLTGNQPQHF.

The V gene is TRBV25-1, the J gene TRBJ2-1; D tentatively reads TRBD1 or TRBD2 (5 bases each). This CDR3 is built from 15 residues. V shed 3 bases and J shed 2 bases, with 11 bases lying between them. Germline V gene sequence: CDR1 MGHDK, CDR2 SYGVNS. CDR3: CASSERGRAYNEQFF. DNA of the CDR3: TGTGCCAGCAGTGAGAGGGGTAGAGCCTACAATGAGCAGTTCTTC.

V and J are TRBV5-6 and TRBJ1-1; 8 nucleotides line up with TRBD1. This CDR3 is built from 14 residues. The germline V gene has CDR1 SGHDT and CDR2 YYEEEE. Unmatched junction bases numbered 7, after V lost 4 bases and J lost 5 bases. DNA for the CDR3: TGTGCCAGCAGCACCGACAGGGGTGGGACTGAAGCTTTCTTT. The encoded protein is CASSTDRGGTEAFF. Full variable domain (missing parts from reference TRBV5-6 and TRBJ1-1): DAGVTQSPTHLIKTRGQQVTLRCSPKSGHDTVSWYQQALGQGPQFIFQYYEEEERQRGNFPDRFSGHQFPNYSSELNVNALLLGDSALYLCASSTDRGGTEAFFGQGTRLTVV.

V and J are TRBV29-1 and TRBJ2-2; 7 bases are shared with TRBD1. The germline V gene encodes CDR1 SQVTM and CDR2 ANQGSEA. The V segment lost 5 bases and the J segment 6 bases; nucleotides outside the gene matches: 9. The CDR3 consists of 14 residues. The CDR3 protein is CSVTHYRGSGELFF. The CDR3 coding sequence is TGCAGCGTTACACACTACAGGGGATCCGGGGAGCTGTTTTTT.

V gene TRBV19 combines with J gene TRBJ2-2; 7 positions agree with TRBD2. There are 15 residues in the CDR3. Germline V gene sequence: CDR1 LNHDA, CDR2 SQIVND (reference sequence). V dropped 4 bases and J dropped 4; count of bases not matched to a gene: 6. The chain's CDR3 is CASSTVLALTGELFF. Written as DNA, the CDR3 is TGTGCCAGTAGTACGGTACTAGCGCTCACCGGGGAGCTGTTTTTT.

This chain joins TRBV6-1 and TRBJ2-7; 7 bases agree with TRBD1. Germline values: CDR1 MNHNS, CDR2 SASEGT. CDR3 length: 13 amino acids. Trimming cost V 6 bases and J 6 bases; bases outside gene matches: 8. The CDR3 sequence: CASSLDRASEQYF. CDR3 sequence (DNA): TGTGCCAGCAGCCTCGACAGGGCGTCCGAGCAGTACTTC.

The chain combines TRBV27 with TRBJ2-7; 11 nucleotides align to TRBD2. The junction had 13 bases not matched to a gene; V was cut back by 10 bases and J by 5 bases. Germline values: CDR1 MNHEY, CDR2 SMNVEV (reference sequence). This CDR3 is built from 15 residues. CDR3 sequence reads: CATRTSGSRVDEQYF. The CDR3 region has the DNA TGTGCCACCCGGACTAGCGGGTCGAGGGTCGACGAGCAGTACTTC.

This chain joins TRBV29-1 and TRBJ2-3; 12 nucleotides match TRBD2. CDR3 length equals 14 residues. Germline V gene data show CDR1 as SQVTM and CDR2 as ANQGSEA. The V and J ends lost 4 bases and 4 bases, in that order; junction bases with no gene match: 3. The CDR3 DNA follows: TGCAGCGTTGTACTAGCGGGAGGCCCAGATACGCAGTATTTT. It codes for CSVVLAGGPDTQYF.

The chain recombines TRBV28 with TRBJ2-1, with TRBD1 as a possible D gene (6 bases). Germline V gives CDR1 MDHEN, CDR2 SYDVKM. V was clipped by 6 bases and J by 5 bases, with 11 bases between them. The CDR3 is 13 amino acids. The CDR3 DNA reads as TGTGCCAGCAGACGGACAGCAAACAATGAGCAGTTCTTC. Its protein product is CASRRTANNEQFF.

The chain combines TRBV2 with TRBJ2-5; unclear D gene. This CDR3 is 13 amino acids long. Germline V lookup: CDR1 SNHLY, CDR2 FYNNEI. V gave up 4 bases and J gave up 7 bases, with 13 bases separating them. The DNA for the CDR3 is TGTGCCAGCAGTGGTCCGGCGTCCGGGACCCAGTACTTC. This sequence encodes CASSGPASGTQYF.

V and J are TRBV28 and TRBJ2-7, with D tentatively TRBD2 (6 bases). V was shortened by 8 bases and J by 2 bases, with 16 bases between the two germline ends. Germline assignment: CDR1 MDHEN and CDR2 SYDVKM. CDR3 length: 14 residues. CDR3 in amino acids: CASGSSEKPYEQYF. The CDR3 DNA sequence: TGTGCCAGCGGGTCTAGCGAAAAGCCCTACGAGCAGTACTTC.

The J gene is TRBJ2-2, the V gene TRBV5-6; possibly TRBD2 for D (5 bases). V was clipped by 6 bases and J by 6 bases, with 15 bases between them. The CDR3 loop spans 14 amino acids. Germline CDR1 is SGHDT and CDR2 is YYEEEE. CDR3 coding DNA: TGTGCCAGCAACTTATGGGCGGAGGCCGGGGAGCTGTTTTTT. Its translation: CASNLWAEAGELFF.

The chain links TRBV6-1 to TRBJ1-1; D is possibly TRBD1 (5 bases). CDR1 is MNHNS and CDR2 is SASEGT in the germline V gene. The CDR3 covers 13 residues. V gave up 6 bases and J gave up 7 bases, with 15 bases separating them. The CDR3 region has the DNA TGTGCCAGCAGAGCACAGGTCAACCATGAAGCTTTCTTT. Translated, it gives CASRAQVNHEAFF.

The chain is built from TRBV6-5 and TRBJ2-7; 10 positions agree with TRBD1. The V and J ends lost 5 bases and 4 bases, in that order; junction bases with no gene match: 5. The CDR3 length is 14 residues. Germline CDR1 is MNHEY and CDR2 is SVGAGI. DNA for the CDR3: TGTGCCAGCAGTGGCCGGGACAGGGGATACGAGCAGTACTTC. Protein sequence: CASSGRDRGYEQYF.